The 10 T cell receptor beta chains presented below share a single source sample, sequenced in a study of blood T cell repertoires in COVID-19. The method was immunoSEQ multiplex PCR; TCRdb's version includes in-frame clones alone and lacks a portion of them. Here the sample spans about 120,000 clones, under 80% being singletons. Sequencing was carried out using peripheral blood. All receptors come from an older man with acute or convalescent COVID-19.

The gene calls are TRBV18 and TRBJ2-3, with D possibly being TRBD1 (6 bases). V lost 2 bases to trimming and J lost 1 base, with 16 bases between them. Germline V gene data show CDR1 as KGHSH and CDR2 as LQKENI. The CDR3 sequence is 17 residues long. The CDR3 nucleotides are TGTGCCAGCTCACCAAGTCAGGGGAGTTTCGGCACAGATACGCAGTATTTT. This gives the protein CASSPSQGSFGTDTQYF.

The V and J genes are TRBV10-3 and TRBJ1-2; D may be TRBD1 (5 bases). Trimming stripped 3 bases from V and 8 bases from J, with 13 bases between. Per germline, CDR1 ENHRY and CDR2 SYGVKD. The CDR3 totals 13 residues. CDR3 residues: CAISEIGDNGYTF. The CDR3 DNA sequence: TGTGCCATCAGTGAAATAGGGGATAACGGCTACACCTTC.

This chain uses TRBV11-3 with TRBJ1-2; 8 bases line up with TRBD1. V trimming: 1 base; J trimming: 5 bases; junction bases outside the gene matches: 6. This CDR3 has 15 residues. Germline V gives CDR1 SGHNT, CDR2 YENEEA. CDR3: CASSLGRTGSYGYTF. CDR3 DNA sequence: TGTGCCAGCAGCTTAGGGAGGACAGGGTCATATGGCTACACCTTC.

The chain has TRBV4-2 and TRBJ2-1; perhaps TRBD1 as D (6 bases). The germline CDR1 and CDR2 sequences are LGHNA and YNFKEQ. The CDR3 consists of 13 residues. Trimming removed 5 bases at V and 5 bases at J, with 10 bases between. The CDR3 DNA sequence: TGTGCCAGCAGCGACAGGCGCGACAATGAGCAGTTCTTC. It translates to CASSDRRDNEQFF.

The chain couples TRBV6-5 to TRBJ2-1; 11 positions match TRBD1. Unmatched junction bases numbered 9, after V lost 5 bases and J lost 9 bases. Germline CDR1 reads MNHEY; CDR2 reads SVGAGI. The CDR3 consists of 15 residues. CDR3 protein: CASSPPGQGVSEQFF. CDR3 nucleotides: TGTGCCAGCAGTCCCCCGGGACAGGGGGTGAGTGAGCAGTTCTTC.

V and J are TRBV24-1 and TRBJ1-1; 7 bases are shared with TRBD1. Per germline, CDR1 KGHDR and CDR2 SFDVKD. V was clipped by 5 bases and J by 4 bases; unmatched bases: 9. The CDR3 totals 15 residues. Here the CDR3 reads CATSGSGRTGTEAFF. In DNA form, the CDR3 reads TGTGCCACCAGTGGCTCGGGACGGACAGGCACTGAAGCTTTCTTT.

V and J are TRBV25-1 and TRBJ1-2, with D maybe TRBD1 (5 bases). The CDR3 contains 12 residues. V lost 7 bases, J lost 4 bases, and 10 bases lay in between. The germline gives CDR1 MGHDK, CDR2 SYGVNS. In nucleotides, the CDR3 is TGTGCCAGCAACTGGACACTCTATGGCTACACCTTC. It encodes CASNWTLYGYTF.

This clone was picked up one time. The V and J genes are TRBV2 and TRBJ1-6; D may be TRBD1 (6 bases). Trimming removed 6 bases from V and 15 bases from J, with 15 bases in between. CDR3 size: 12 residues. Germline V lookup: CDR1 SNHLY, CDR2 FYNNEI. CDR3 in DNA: TGTGCCAGCAGCGATCGGGACAAAGGCCTCCACTTT. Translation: CASSDRDKGLHF.

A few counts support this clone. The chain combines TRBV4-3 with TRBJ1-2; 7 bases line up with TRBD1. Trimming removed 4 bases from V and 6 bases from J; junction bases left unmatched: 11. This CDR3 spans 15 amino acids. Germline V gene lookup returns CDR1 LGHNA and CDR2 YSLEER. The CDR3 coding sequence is TGCGCCAGCAGCCCCTTAGGGAGACAGGGCAATGGCTACACCTTC. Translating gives CASSPLGRQGNGYTF.

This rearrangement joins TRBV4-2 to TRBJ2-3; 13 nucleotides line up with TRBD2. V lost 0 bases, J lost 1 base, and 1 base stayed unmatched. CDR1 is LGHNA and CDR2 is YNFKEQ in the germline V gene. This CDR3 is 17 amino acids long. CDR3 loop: CASSQDGLAGGTDTQYF. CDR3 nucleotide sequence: TGTGCCAGCAGCCAAGACGGACTAGCGGGGGGCACAGATACGCAGTATTTT.